The 14 T cell receptor beta chains given below trace back to one sample, sequenced in a study of radiation and T cells in renal cell carcinoma. As to time point: blood 2 weeks post-SBRT. The treatment was: 15 Gy SBRT to primary tumor, nephrectomy 4 weeks later. Clones were read by immunoSEQ multiplex PCR, and TCRdb kept only the in-frame ones, dropping some. This table has around 130,000 clones, roughly 77% appearing once. Specimen: blood, collected from a patient whose treatment included radiotherapy and nephrectomy. The receptors here all came from an older woman with renal cell carcinoma.

CDR3 nucleotide sequence: TGTGCCAGCAGGTCCCTGTTGGACACTGAAGCTTTCTTT. This codes for CASRSLLDTEAFF. The chain employs TRBV11-2 and TRBJ1-1; D uncertain. Germline V gene data show CDR1 as SGHAT and CDR2 as FQNNGV. This CDR3 comprises 13 residues. The V end lost 6 bases, the J end lost 3 bases, and 11 bases lay between the germline ends.

V is TRBV5-1 and J is TRBJ1-3, with unresolved D. Germline-derived CDR1 and CDR2 are SGHRS and YFSETQ. With 6 bases removed from V and 0 bases from J, the gap between germline ends came to 13 bases. This CDR3 has 15 amino acids. The DNA of the CDR3 is TGCGCCAGCAAACGGCAGGAAAGCTCTGGAAACACCATATATTTT. Encoded protein: CASKRQESSGNTIYF.

The chain carries TRBV5-1 and TRBJ1-1; possibly TRBD1 for D (6 bases). V was shortened by 4 bases and J by 4 bases, with 20 bases between the two germline ends. Germline CDR1 is SGHRS and CDR2 is YFSETQ. This CDR3 spans 16 amino acids. CDR3 loop: CASSGGQLNGGTEAFF. CDR3 DNA sequence: TGCGCCAGCAGCGGAGGACAGCTGAACGGTGGCACTGAAGCTTTCTTT.

The rearrangement joins TRBV10-2 to TRBJ1-2; no definite D call. CDR1 and CDR2 (germline): WSHSY, SAAADI. The CDR3 sequence is 13 residues long. Trimming removed 0 bases at V and 3 bases at J, with 5 bases between. CDR3 sequence reads: CASSESSYYGYTF. The CDR3 DNA is TGCGCCAGCAGTGAGTCCTCTTACTATGGCTACACCTTC.

This chain links TRBV6-5 with TRBJ1-2; a possible D gene is TRBD1 (5 bases). Looked up from germline, CDR1 is MNHEY and CDR2 is SVGAGI. CDR3 length: 14 residues. V lost 0 bases and J 4 bases, leaving 9 bases between the germline ends. CDR3 sequence (DNA): TGTGCCAGCAGTTACTCTCCAGGGTTCTATGGCTACACCTTC. Its translation: CASSYSPGFYGYTF.

The chain carries TRBV11-2 and TRBJ1-2, with 7 bases matching TRBD1. V trimming: 5 bases; J trimming: 6 bases; junction bases outside the gene matches: 12. The CDR3 is 15 residues long. The germline CDR1 and CDR2 sequences are SGHAT and FQNNGV. The CDR3 here is CASSPTRSGGDGYTF. As DNA, the CDR3 is TGTGCCAGCAGCCCGACCCGTTCAGGGGGGGATGGCTACACCTTC.

The chain employs TRBV4-1 and TRBJ1-2; tentative D call: TRBD1 (5 bases). Trimming stripped 4 bases from V and 3 bases from J, with 15 bases between. The CDR3 is made up of 15 amino acids. Germline CDR1 MGHRA, CDR2 YSYEKL. DNA for the CDR3: TGCGCCAGCAGCCGGGCCCCCGGGGGAGACTATGGCTACACCTTC. The encoded protein is CASSRAPGGDYGYTF.

In this sample, this clone turned up a few times. The CDR3 DNA reads as TGTGCCAGCAGCAATTCAGCGGGGCCGTTTTCACCCCTCCACTTT. This sequence encodes CASSNSAGPFSPLHF. The chain couples TRBV2 to TRBJ1-6, with a tentative D call TRBD1 (5 bases). The germline V gene encodes CDR1 SNHLY and CDR2 FYNNEI. The V end was cut by 6 bases, the J end by 9 bases, with 18 bases between. The CDR3 has 15 amino acids.

The chain recombines TRBV12-2 with TRBJ1-5. TRBV12-2 is deemed a pseudogene. The length of the CDR3 is 17 residues. The CDR3 coding sequence is TGTGCAAGTCGCTGGGGGAGAAAGGGCAGGGTAATTCAGCCCCAGCATTTT. Translated: CASRWGRKGRVIQPQHF.

The V gene is TRBV27, the J gene TRBJ2-1, with a tentative D call TRBD1 (5 bases). This CDR3 has 13 amino acids. Trimming removed 5 bases from V and 5 bases from J, with 10 bases in between. Per germline, CDR1 MNHEY and CDR2 SMNVEV (reference sequence). In nucleotides, the CDR3 is TGTGCCAGCAGTCACAGGACGAACAATGAGCAGTTCTTC. Encoded protein: CASSHRTNNEQFF.

The V gene is TRBV5-1, the J gene TRBJ2-1; D possibly corresponds to TRBD1 (5 bases). The germline V and J ends were trimmed by 2 bases and 4 bases, with 16 bases remaining between them. CDR3 length: 16 residues. Germline V gene lookup returns CDR1 SGHRS and CDR2 YFSETQ. The DNA for the CDR3 is TGCGCCAGCAGCTTAGGGGCCCTTGAAGGATACAATGAGCAGTTCTTC. Protein product: CASSLGALEGYNEQFF.

The CDR3 DNA sequence: TGTGCCACCAGCAGAGATCTAACAGAAAACATTCAGTACTTC. It is translated as CATSRDLTENIQYF. This chain joins TRBV15 and TRBJ2-4, with no clear D. Germline CDR1 is LNHNV and CDR2 is YYDKDF (reference sequence). V was pared by 0 bases and J by 5 bases, with 8 bases between. The CDR3 has 14 amino acids.

The rearrangement links TRBV28 to TRBJ1-1; TRBD1 matches 8 bases. From germline, CDR1 is MDHEN and CDR2 SYDVKM. This CDR3 has 14 amino acids. V was clipped by 6 bases and J by 5 bases; unmatched bases: 8. The CDR3 sequence: CASRGQGRETEAFF. CDR3 coding DNA: TGTGCCAGCAGAGGACAGGGCAGGGAAACTGAAGCTTTCTTT.

CDR3 DNA: TGTGCCAGCAGTTCCTTAGTGTACCAAGAGACCCAGTACTTC. The encoded protein is CASSSLVYQETQYF. The chain is built from TRBV6-5 and TRBJ2-5; no firm D call. The CDR3 is made up of 14 amino acids. The germline CDR1 and CDR2 sequences are MNHEY and SVGAGI. V lost 4 bases, J lost 0 bases, and 9 bases lay in between.